This TCR beta chain was recovered during a study of cytomegalovirus exposure and HLA in healthy donors. Notes on the study in general: Among TCR beta chains, those listed as cytomegalovirus-associated numbered some 170. It was reported that TCR beta sequences correctly inferred the HLA-A and HLA-B alleles for most subjects. Later analysis revealed greater clonal expansion in HLA-associated TCR beta chains than in equally common others. Indistinguishable V segments such as TRBV6-2 and TRBV6-3 were excluded.

Use of 60 Vbeta and 13 Jbeta primers characterized the PCR. This table comes from immunoSEQ multiplex PCR, and its TCRdb copy is limited to in-frame clones, with some not included. This table has 110,000 or so clones, 83% appearing once. The V gene lost 2 bases and the J gene lost 5 bases, with 9 bases spanning the gap. Germline CDR1 is SGHTA and CDR2 is FQGTGA. The CDR3 is 13 amino acids. As to this clone: The target antigen is unknown.

The sample consisted of PBMCs. The sequence was collected from a young man in good health and CMV-seronegative. V is TRBV7-3 and J is TRBJ1-1; D is unresolved. The CDR3 DNA reads TGTGCCAGCAGCTTATTAAGAGGAACTGAAGCTTTCTTT. This translates into CASSLLRGTEAFF.